These T cell receptor beta chains were read from a single sample in a study of Siglec-9 on CD8 T cells in melanoma. Data came from immunoSEQ multiplex PCR; TCRdb stores just in-frame clones and leaves some out. The sample lists 25,000 to 30,000 clones; 80% were seen once. The sample comprised Siglec-9- CD8+ T cells sorted from blood. These receptors all stem from a human donor in good health. The CDR3 runs from the conserved cysteine through the conserved F or W. D genes are given only for firm matches. The size of a clone is reported for some rows only, either as once, few or many, or as a class for expanded clones.

d_call: NA; clone_size: NA; j_call: TRBJ2-2; v_call: TRBV19; cdr3_nt: TGTGCCAGTAGTAGCCTGGGGGGCGGCAGCACCGGGGAGCTGTTTTTT; cdr3_aa: CASSSLGGGSTGELFF
d_call: TRBD1; clone_size: NA; j_call: TRBJ1-5; v_call: TRBV4-2; cdr3_nt: TGTGCCAGCAGCCAGACCGGGACAGGGGTTCAGCCCCAGCATTTT; cdr3_aa: CASSQTGTGVQPQHF
d_call: NA; clone_size: once; j_call: TRBJ2-7; v_call: TRBV28; cdr3_nt: TGTGCCAGCCAGGGGCGGGGAAGCCACGAGCAGTACTTC; cdr3_aa: CASQGRGSHEQYF
d_call: TRBD2; clone_size: NA; j_call: TRBJ2-1; v_call: TRBV29-1; cdr3_nt: TGCAGCGACCGGACTAGCGGGAGCGGAAATGAGCAGTTCTTC; cdr3_aa: CSDRTSGSGNEQFF
d_call: NA; clone_size: NA; j_call: TRBJ1-1; v_call: TRBV9; cdr3_nt: TGTGCCAGCAGCGTAGCAGGGAACACTGAAGCTTTCTTT; cdr3_aa: CASSVAGNTEAFF
d_call: NA; clone_size: NA; j_call: TRBJ1-5; v_call: TRBV6-7; cdr3_nt: TGTGCCAGCAGTTACTCGGGGGGAGGATATCAGCCCCAGCATTTT; cdr3_aa: CASSYSGGGYQPQHF
d_call: NA; clone_size: NA; j_call: TRBJ1-5; v_call: TRBV19; cdr3_nt: TGTGCCAGTAGGGAAGGACGCAATCAGCCCCAGCATTTT; cdr3_aa: CASREGRNQPQHF
d_call: NA; clone_size: NA; j_call: TRBJ1-3; v_call: TRBV2; cdr3_nt: TGTGCCAGCAGCCCCCGCCGTTCGGGGGGCCCTGGAAACACCATATATTTT; cdr3_aa: CASSPRRSGGPGNTIYF
d_call: TRBD1; clone_size: NA; j_call: TRBJ1-5; v_call: TRBV5-1; cdr3_nt: TGCGCCAGCAGCTCGGGACAGGGCCATCAGCCCCAGCATTTT; cdr3_aa: CASSSGQGHQPQHF
d_call: TRBD2; clone_size: NA; j_call: TRBJ2-1; v_call: TRBV19; cdr3_nt: TGTGCCAGTAGTGCTGGGACTAGCGGGAGGGGGACCAATGAGCAGTTCTTC; cdr3_aa: CASSAGTSGRGTNEQFF
d_call: NA; clone_size: NA; j_call: TRBJ1-6; v_call: TRBV7-8; cdr3_nt: TGTGCCAGCAGCTTGACGGACGGGAATAATTCACCCCTCCACTTT; cdr3_aa: CASSLTDGNNSPLHF
d_call: NA; clone_size: NA; j_call: TRBJ2-1; v_call: TRBV2; cdr3_nt: TGTGCCAGCAAGGTAGGAGGTATGGGCAATGAGCAGTTCTTC; cdr3_aa: CASKVGGMGNEQFF
d_call: NA; clone_size: NA; j_call: TRBJ2-1; v_call: TRBV5-1; cdr3_nt: TGCGCCAGCAGCTTGGGACAACGTGAGCAGTTCTTC; cdr3_aa: CASSLGQREQFF
d_call: TRBD2; clone_size: NA; j_call: TRBJ2-1; v_call: TRBV30; cdr3_nt: TGTGCCTGGACTAGCGGGAGGGCCTACAATGAGCAGTTCTTC; cdr3_aa: CAWTSGRAYNEQFF
d_call: NA; clone_size: NA; j_call: TRBJ2-7; v_call: TRBV7-2; cdr3_nt: TGTGCCAGCAGCTTCGGGGTCGATCTAAATTACTACGAGCAGTACTTC; cdr3_aa: CASSFGVDLNYYEQYF
d_call: NA; clone_size: few; j_call: TRBJ1-3; v_call: TRBV7-9; cdr3_nt: TGTGCCAGCAGCCCACAGCAAAACTCTGGAAACACCATATATTTT; cdr3_aa: CASSPQQNSGNTIYF
d_call: NA; clone_size: NA; j_call: TRBJ2-6; v_call: TRBV4-1; cdr3_nt: TGCGCCAGCAGCCAAGCCGGTCAGGGACAAGGTGGGGACTCTGGGGCCAACGTCCTGACTTTC; cdr3_aa: CASSQAGQGQGGDSGANVLTF
d_call: NA; clone_size: NA; j_call: TRBJ2-1; v_call: TRBV5-4; cdr3_nt: TGTGCCAGCAGCTTGGGTTTAGCGGTTTACAATGAGCAGTTCTTC; cdr3_aa: CASSLGLAVYNEQFF
d_call: NA; clone_size: NA; j_call: TRBJ2-7; v_call: TRBV9; cdr3_nt: TGTGCCAGCAGCCCCCCGGGACAACCCTACGAGCAGTACTTC; cdr3_aa: CASSPPGQPYEQYF
d_call: NA; clone_size: NA; j_call: TRBJ1-1; v_call: TRBV2; cdr3_nt: TGTGCCAGCCCGGGACAGAACACTGAAGCTTTCTTT; cdr3_aa: CASPGQNTEAFF
d_call: NA; clone_size: NA; j_call: TRBJ2-7; v_call: TRBV30; cdr3_nt: TGTGCCTGGGGCAGGGCTTACGAGCAGTACTTC; cdr3_aa: CAWGRAYEQYF
d_call: NA; clone_size: NA; j_call: TRBJ2-7; v_call: TRBV4-1; cdr3_nt: TGCGCCAGCAGCCAAGGGGCGGGGCCGGGCTACGAGCAGTACTTC; cdr3_aa: CASSQGAGPGYEQYF
d_call: NA; clone_size: NA; j_call: TRBJ2-3; v_call: TRBV5-6; cdr3_nt: TGTGCCAGCAGCTTGGGCTGGCGGAAGAGCAACACAGATACGCAGTATTTT; cdr3_aa: CASSLGWRKSNTDTQYF
d_call: NA; clone_size: NA; j_call: TRBJ1-2; v_call: TRBV6-5; cdr3_nt: TGTGCCAGCAGTTACCACTTGGAGGGTGGAGACTATGGCTACACCTTC; cdr3_aa: CASSYHLEGGDYGYTF